This is a list of T cell receptor beta chains from one sample in a study of shared clonotypes between healthy human individuals. Repertoires were generated with immunoSEQ multiplex PCR, while TCRdb's copy carries only in-frame clones and drops some. The sample shows about 1 million clones, about 74% of them seen only once. The sequencing input was memory CD4+ T cells sorted from blood. The receptors here all came from a man between 18 and 35 years old in good health. Both conserved end residues are part of each CDR3. The D gene is left open where the match is weak. Size tells how often a clone was seen (once, few, many) or the class of an expanded clone, and some rows leave it out.

V gene,J gene,clone size,D gene,CDR3 DNA,CDR3 protein
TRBV4-1,TRBJ1-4,once,NA,TGCGCCAGCAGCCAAGAGGGCGGGATACCGAGGGAAAAACTGTTTTTT,CASSQEGGIPREKLFF
TRBV19,TRBJ1-2,few,TRBD1,TGTGCCAGTAGTCCCCGGGACAGGGGACCTTATGGCTACACCTTC,CASSPRDRGPYGYTF
TRBV28,TRBJ1-5,NA,NA,TGTGCCAGCAGTTTACCAGGGGCAGGCAATCAGCCCCAGCATTTT,CASSLPGAGNQPQHF
TRBV7-2,TRBJ2-5,NA,NA,TGTGCCAGCAGCTCTACCCCGTTCCTGGGGACCCAGTACTTC,CASSSTPFLGTQYF
TRBV4-1,TRBJ2-3,NA,TRBD2,TGCGCCAGCAGCCAAGTAGGCGGGGGGCTTCACTTCAGCACAGATACGCAGTATTTT,CASSQVGGGLHFSTDTQYF
TRBV2,TRBJ1-2,NA,NA,TGTGCCAGCAGTGAAGCCAGGGCTAACTATGGCTACACCTTC,CASSEARANYGYTF
TRBV5-1,TRBJ1-1,NA,TRBD1,TGCGCCAGCAGCTCTGCCCGGGACAGGGGTTGGTACGTGAACACTGAAGCTTTCTTT,CASSSARDRGWYVNTEAFF
TRBV10-2,TRBJ1-4,NA,TRBD1,TGCGCCAGCAGTATAAACAGGGGTGAAAAACTGTTTTTT,CASSINRGEKLFF
TRBV5-4,TRBJ2-5,NA,TRBD1,TGTGCCAGCAGAGCTTTACAGGGGGGAAGGCAAGAGACCCAGTACTTC,CASRALQGGRQETQYF
TRBV6-1,TRBJ1-2,NA,TRBD1,TGTGCCAGCAGTCGGGACAGGGGCGGCTATGGCTACACCTTC,CASSRDRGGYGYTF
TRBV7-6,TRBJ2-3,NA,TRBD2,TGTGCCAGCAGCCGACTAGCGGGGACAGATACGCAGTATTTT,CASSRLAGTDTQYF
TRBV4-1,TRBJ1-1,few,NA,TGCGCCAGCAGCCAAGATCGGGGCGACACTGAAGCTTTCTTT,CASSQDRGDTEAFF
TRBV6-6,TRBJ1-6,few,NA,TGTGCCAGCACCTCTCGGCAGGGAAATTCACCCCTCCACTTT,CASTSRQGNSPLHF
TRBV27,TRBJ2-4,NA,NA,TGTGCCAGCAGTTCCGGACAGCTAGCCGGAAACATTCAGTACTTC,CASSSGQLAGNIQYF
TRBV30,TRBJ1-2,NA,NA,TGTGCCAGCGAGTCCAGGTGGGGCTACACCTTC,CASESRWGYTF
TRBV10-3,TRBJ1-1,few,NA,TGTGCCATCAGGGGCTTTACCTTGGGCCGGAACACTGAAGCTTTCTTT,CAIRGFTLGRNTEAFF
TRBV2,TRBJ2-3,few,NA,TGTGCCAGCAGTTCTGGGGGCGGCATCGGGACTGTCCCACTCCCGCAGTATTTT,CASSSGGGIGTVPLPQYF
TRBV29-1,TRBJ2-7,NA,NA,TGCAGCGTAGCGTATTTAGAGGGGGGGGTCTCCTACGAGCAGTACTTC,CSVAYLEGGVSYEQYF
TRBV7-3,TRBJ2-3,NA,TRBD2,TGTGCCAGCAGCTACGGTAGCGGGGGGATCACAGATACGCAGTATTTT,CASSYGSGGITDTQYF
TRBV2,TRBJ2-5,NA,NA,TGTGCCAGCGCGGGACAGAGTCAAGAGACCCAGTACTTC,CASAGQSQETQYF
TRBV6-5,TRBJ2-3,NA,NA,TGTGCCAGCAGTTTTGACAGGACAGATACGCAGTATTTT,CASSFDRTDTQYF
TRBV30,TRBJ1-1,few,TRBD1,TGTGCCTGGAGTGGACAGGGATGGACTGAAGCTTTCTTT,CAWSGQGWTEAFF
TRBV6-8,TRBJ2-3,NA,TRBD2,TGTGCCAGCAGTTACGTCGGGACTAGCGGGAGGGCCAAGTATTTT,CASSYVGTSGRAKYF
TRBV5-5,TRBJ2-3,NA,TRBD2,TGTGCCAGCAGCCCCTCCGGGACTAGCGCCACAGATACGCGGTATTTT,CASSPSGTSATDTRYF